This T cell receptor beta chain was recovered during a study of shared clonotypes between healthy human individuals. This table comes from immunoSEQ multiplex PCR, and its TCRdb copy is limited to in-frame clones, with some not included. The sample lists a few million clones, around 93% occurring once. J lost 6 bases, V lost 4 bases, and 6 bases had no gene match. CDR1 and CDR2 from the germline V gene are MNHEY and SVGAGI. The length of the CDR3 is 14 residues. The sample comprised naive CD4+ T cells from PBMCs. As for subset: CD45RA+ positively selected. This sequence originates from a man younger than 30 in good health. Some clones in this sample may be carry-over from other donors' samples. The chain recombines TRBV6-5 with TRBJ2-3; 8 positions match TRBD1. The DNA for the CDR3 is TGTGCCAGCAGTTCCGGACAGGGCATTGATACGCAGTATTTT. Protein sequence: CASSSGQGIDTQYF.